These T cell receptor beta chains were read from a single sample in a study of Ad26.COV2.S vaccination and SARS-CoV-2 variants. Profiling relied on immunoSEQ multiplex PCR, and the TCRdb table lists in-frame clones only, not all of them. The data hold about 330,000 clones, with about 90% observed a single time. Specimen: peripheral blood, collected in a trial of Ad26.COV2.S vaccine versus placebo. The receptors stem from a person between 18 and 65 years old who received the Ad26.COV2.S COVID-19 vaccine or a placebo. CDR3s leave out the opening cysteine and the closing phenylalanine or tryptophan. D genes are given only for firm matches.

V gene	J gene	D gene	CDR3 protein
TRBV6-2/TRBV6-3	TRBJ1-1	.	ASSYYIGTEPPEAF
TRBV5-1	TRBJ2-3	.	ASSTRRWISSTDTQY
TRBV27	TRBJ1-2	.	ASSLSLVSDGYT
TRBV19	TRBJ2-1	TRBD2	ASSIASGALNNEQF
TRBV5-6	TRBJ2-2	.	ASSSIVFEELF
TRBV27	TRBJ2-7	.	ASSPTPPYEQY
TRBV6-5	TRBJ2-5	TRBD1	ASSLQGARETQY
TRBV4-1	TRBJ1-2	TRBD1	ASSQPPGQGSYGYT
TRBV25-1	TRBJ1-5	.	ASSETGFRQPQH
TRBV7-2	TRBJ1-2	.	ASSLLSSNYGYT
TRBV6-2/TRBV6-3	TRBJ1-2	.	ASSWDTRSYGYT
TRBV27	TRBJ1-6	TRBD1	ASSPTGKFLSSPLH
TRBV19	TRBJ1-2	.	ASSLGFNQAPGDGYT
TRBV9	TRBJ2-1	.	ASSVGGDSYNEQF
TRBV6-2/TRBV6-3	TRBJ1-1	.	ASSYTGIGVGMGGVDTEAF
TRBV7-2	TRBJ2-3	TRBD1	ASSPTTGSPADTQY
TRBV2	TRBJ2-3	.	ASSTSPSTDTQY
TRBV4-1	TRBJ1-1	.	ASSHDPGLGAF
TRBV28	TRBJ1-4	.	ATQQGRKEKLF
TRBV12-3/TRBV12-4	TRBJ1-1	.	ASSLRNTEAF
TRBV5-6	TRBJ1-1	.	ASSLGQPNTEAF
TRBV5-1	TRBJ2-2	TRBD2	ASSFTSGTNTGELF
TRBV3-1/TRBV3-2	TRBJ2-5	.	ASSPPERLQETQY
TRBV30	TRBJ1-3	.	AWSVQRQFPSDSGNTIY
TRBV7-3	TRBJ2-2	TRBD2	ASSQLAGVGTGELF
TRBV6-1	TRBJ2-1	.	ASSEGIAWNEQF
TRBV6-6	TRBJ1-1	.	ASSYSGRAEAF
TRBV12-5	TRBJ2-7	.	ASGSPGRAYEQY
TRBV11-3	TRBJ2-5	.	ASSLSGETQY
TRBV7-9	TRBJ1-5	.	ASSSEGNSQPQH
TRBV6-5	TRBJ2-3	.	ASRRDDTDTQY
TRBV6-6	TRBJ2-1	TRBD2	ASRRELAGGNEQF
TRBV30	TRBJ1-6	.	AWKQGGSGSPLH
TRBV5-6	TRBJ1-2	.	ASSFRQLYGYT
TRBV6-4	TRBJ1-1	.	ASSEGQYTEAF
TRBV4-1	TRBJ1-5	.	ASSQDEGYSNQPQH
TRBV18	TRBJ1-1	.	ASSPLPGRGIYTEAF
TRBV29-1	TRBJ2-1	TRBD2	SVEGSGGTYNEQF
TRBV18	TRBJ2-1	.	ASSLNSGVEEF
TRBV6-6	TRBJ1-1	.	ASTGEVSGTEAF
TRBV30	TRBJ1-1	.	AWSAGIGDTEAF
TRBV5-1	TRBJ1-1	.	ASSSPGNTEAF
TRBV28	TRBJ1-2	.	ASSSAGVGYGYT
TRBV2	TRBJ2-3	TRBD2	ASILRGGLGTDTQY
TRBV7-2	TRBJ2-3	.	ASSPRRSGTPPDTQY
TRBV6-2/TRBV6-3	TRBJ2-1	.	ASSYYGDTSYNEQF
TRBV15	TRBJ1-2	.	ATSRAQGKNYGYT
TRBV6-5	TRBJ1-1	.	ASSPRENTEAF
TRBV6-2/TRBV6-3	TRBJ1-2	.	ASSSNPTSQQLPEVYGYT
TRBV7-9	TRBJ2-1	.	ASSLAISENEQF
TRBV30	TRBJ2-1	.	AWSGAGQNNEQF
TRBV4-1	TRBJ1-5	.	ASSQMGQGNQPQH
TRBV9	TRBJ2-2	.	ASSERGYTGELF
TRBV6-1	TRBJ1-1	.	ASSESGGYNENTEAF
TRBV7-2	TRBJ2-3	TRBD2	ASNQAGGPLSTDTQY
TRBV5-4	TRBJ2-3	.	ASSPVSGLEADTQY
TRBV3-1/TRBV3-2	TRBJ2-7	.	ASSQDLSSYEQY
TRBV21-1	TRBJ1-1	.	ASSKGPEAF
TRBV15	TRBJ2-3	.	ATSRDRLGEDTQY